This T cell receptor (beta chain) was captured in a study of T cell responses to AZD1222 COVID-19 vaccine. On the study more broadly: Researchers grouped second doses given at about 4 or about 12 weeks into one pool.

Some clones are missing from TCRdb's copy, which holds only in-frame ones; the method was immunoSEQ multiplex PCR. The sample has some 150,000 clones; about 93% are singletons. This clone appeared a single time. What it binds is unknown. CDR3 length: 14 amino acids. Germline-derived CDR1 and CDR2 are MGHRA and YSYEKL. Trimming shortened V by 2 bases and J by 5 bases, and 12 bases separated the two germline ends. Study results and limitations: Scientists sampled the repertoires only once the peak T cell response had passed. White British ancestry dominated among donors, who included more females, and clonal diversity was possibly underestimated. Reports indicate that nearly half of spike-specific TCRs are directed at unmutated variant regions.

This chain connects TRBV4-1 to TRBJ1-1; D not certain. The sequencing here drew on peripheral blood, taken on day 0 of AZD1222 vaccination. This receptor was obtained from an adult in good health. The CDR3 region has the DNA TGCGCCAGCAGCCAAAAAGCCCGTGGGACTGAAGCTTTCTTT. This codes for CASSQKARGTEAFF.